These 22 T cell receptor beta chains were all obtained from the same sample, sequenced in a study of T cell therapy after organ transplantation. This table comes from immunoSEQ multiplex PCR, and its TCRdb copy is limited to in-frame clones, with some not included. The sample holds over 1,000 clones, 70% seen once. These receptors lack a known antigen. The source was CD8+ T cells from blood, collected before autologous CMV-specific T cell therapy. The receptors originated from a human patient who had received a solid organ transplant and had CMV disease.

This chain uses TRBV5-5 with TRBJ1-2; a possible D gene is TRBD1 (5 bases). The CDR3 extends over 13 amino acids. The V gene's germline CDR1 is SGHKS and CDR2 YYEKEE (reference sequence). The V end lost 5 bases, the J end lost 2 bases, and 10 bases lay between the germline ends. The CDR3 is CASRAGTNYGYTF. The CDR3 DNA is TGTGCCAGCAGGGCCGGGACCAACTATGGCTACACCTTC.

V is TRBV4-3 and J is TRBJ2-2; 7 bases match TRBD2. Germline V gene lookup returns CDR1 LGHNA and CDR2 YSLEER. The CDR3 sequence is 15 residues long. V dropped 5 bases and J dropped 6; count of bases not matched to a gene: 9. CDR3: CASSSGEGTPGELFF. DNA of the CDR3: TGCGCCAGCAGCTCTGGGGAGGGAACGCCCGGGGAGCTGTTTTTT.

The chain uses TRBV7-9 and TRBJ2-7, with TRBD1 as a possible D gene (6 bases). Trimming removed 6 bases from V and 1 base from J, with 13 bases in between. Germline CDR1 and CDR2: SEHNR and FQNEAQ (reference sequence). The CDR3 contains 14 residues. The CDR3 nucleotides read TGTGCCAGCAGACAATTGACAGGTTCCTACGAGCAGTACTTC. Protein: CASRQLTGSYEQYF.

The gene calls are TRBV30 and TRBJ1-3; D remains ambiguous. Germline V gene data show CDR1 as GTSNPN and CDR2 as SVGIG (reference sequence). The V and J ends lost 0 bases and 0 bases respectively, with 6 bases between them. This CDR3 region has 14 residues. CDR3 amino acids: CAWSVWNSGNTIYF. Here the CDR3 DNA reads TGTGCCTGGAGTGTGTGGAACTCTGGAAACACCATATATTTT.

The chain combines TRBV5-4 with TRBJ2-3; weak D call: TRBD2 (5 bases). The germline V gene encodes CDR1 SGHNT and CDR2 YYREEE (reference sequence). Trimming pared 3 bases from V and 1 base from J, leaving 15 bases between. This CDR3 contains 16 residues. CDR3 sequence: CASSSRGLAGTDTQYF. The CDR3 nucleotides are TGTGCCAGCAGCTCACGTGGGCTAGCAGGCACAGATACGCAGTATTTT.

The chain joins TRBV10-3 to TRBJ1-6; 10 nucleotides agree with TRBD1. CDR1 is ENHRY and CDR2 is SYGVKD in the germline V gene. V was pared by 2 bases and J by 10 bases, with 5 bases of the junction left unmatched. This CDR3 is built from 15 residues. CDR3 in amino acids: CAISEGTGVLSPLHF. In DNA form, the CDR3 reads TGTGCCATCAGTGAGGGGACAGGGGTACTATCACCCCTCCACTTT.

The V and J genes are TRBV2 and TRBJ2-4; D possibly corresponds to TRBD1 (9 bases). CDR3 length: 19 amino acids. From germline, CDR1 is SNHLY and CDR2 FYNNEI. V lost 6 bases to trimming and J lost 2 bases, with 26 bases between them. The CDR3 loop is CASSVAGQGPLGSKNIQYF. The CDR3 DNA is TGTGCCAGCAGCGTAGCGGGACAGGGCCCCCTGGGATCCAAAAACATTCAGTACTTC.

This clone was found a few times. The CDR3 loop is CASSAEGSGSSYNEQFF. CDR3 nucleotides: TGCGCCAGCAGCGCGGAAGGTAGCGGTAGCTCCTACAATGAGCAGTTCTTC. This chain links TRBV5-1 with TRBJ2-1, with D possibly being TRBD2 (6 bases). This CDR3 comprises 17 residues. CDR1 and CDR2 from the germline V gene are SGHRS and YFSETQ. The V and J ends lost 4 bases and 0 bases respectively, with 17 bases between them.

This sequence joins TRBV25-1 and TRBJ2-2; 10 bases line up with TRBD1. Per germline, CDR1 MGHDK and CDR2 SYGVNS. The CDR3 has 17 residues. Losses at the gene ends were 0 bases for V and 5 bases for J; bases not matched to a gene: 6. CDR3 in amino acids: CASSEYLGQGVTGELFF. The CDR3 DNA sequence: TGTGCCAGCAGTGAATATCTCGGACAGGGGGTGACCGGGGAGCTGTTTTTT.

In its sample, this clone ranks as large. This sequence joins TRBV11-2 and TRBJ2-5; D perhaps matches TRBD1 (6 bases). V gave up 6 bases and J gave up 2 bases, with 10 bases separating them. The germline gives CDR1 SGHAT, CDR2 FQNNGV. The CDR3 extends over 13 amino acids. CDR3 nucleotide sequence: TGTGCCAGCAGAACAGGGATGCAAGAGACCCAGTACTTC. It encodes CASRTGMQETQYF.

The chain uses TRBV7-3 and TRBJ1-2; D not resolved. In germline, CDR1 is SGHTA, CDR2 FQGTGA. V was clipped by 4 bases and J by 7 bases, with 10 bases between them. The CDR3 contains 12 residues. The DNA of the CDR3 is TGTGCCAGCAGCTCATCGACACCTGGCTACACCTTC. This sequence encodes CASSSSTPGYTF.

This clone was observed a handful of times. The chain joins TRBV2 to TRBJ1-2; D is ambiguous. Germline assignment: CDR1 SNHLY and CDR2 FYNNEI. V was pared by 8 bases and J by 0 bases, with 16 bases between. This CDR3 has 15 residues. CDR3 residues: CASGLGGLTNYGYTF. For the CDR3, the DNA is TGTGCCAGCGGACTTGGTGGGCTAACTAACTATGGCTACACCTTC. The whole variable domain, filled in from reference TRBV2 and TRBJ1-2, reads EPEVTQTPSHQVTQMGQEVILRCVPISNHLYFYWYRQILGQKVEFLVSFYNNEISEKSEIFDDQFSVERPDGSNFTLKIRSTKLEDSAMYFCASGLGGLTNYGYTFGSGTRLTVV.

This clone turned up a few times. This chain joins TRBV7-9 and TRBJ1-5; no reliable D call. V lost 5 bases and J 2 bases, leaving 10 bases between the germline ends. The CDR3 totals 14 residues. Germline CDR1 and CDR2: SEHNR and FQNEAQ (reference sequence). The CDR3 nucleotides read TGTGCCAGCAGCGAGAACAGCGGCAATCAGCCCCAGCATTTT. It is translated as CASSENSGNQPQHF.

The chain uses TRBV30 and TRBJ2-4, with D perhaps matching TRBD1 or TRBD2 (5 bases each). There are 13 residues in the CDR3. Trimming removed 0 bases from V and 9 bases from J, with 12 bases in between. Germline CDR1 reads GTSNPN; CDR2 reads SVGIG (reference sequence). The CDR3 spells CAWSVGAGGIQYF. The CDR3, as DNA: TGTGCCTGGAGTGTAGGGGCGGGCGGCATTCAGTACTTC.

CDR3 sequence reads: CASSHRGPYNEQFF. CDR3 nucleotide sequence: TGCGCCAGCAGCCACAGGGGGCCGTACAATGAGCAGTTCTTC. V is TRBV4-3 and J is TRBJ2-1; 8 positions agree with TRBD1. Unmatched junction bases numbered 2, after V lost 3 bases and J lost 4 bases. Per the germline V gene, CDR1 is LGHNA and CDR2 is YSLEER. The CDR3 contains 14 residues.

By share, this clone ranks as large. The CDR3 bases are TGTGCCAGCAGCGAGGGGGCCTGGCCCGCTGAGCAGTTCTTC. Amino acids: CASSEGAWPAEQFF. The chain has TRBV6-4 and TRBJ2-1; 7 bases are shared with TRBD1. The CDR3 is 14 amino acids. From germline, CDR1 is MRHNA and CDR2 SNTAGT. V shed 6 bases and J 9 bases; nucleotides not matched to a gene: 11.

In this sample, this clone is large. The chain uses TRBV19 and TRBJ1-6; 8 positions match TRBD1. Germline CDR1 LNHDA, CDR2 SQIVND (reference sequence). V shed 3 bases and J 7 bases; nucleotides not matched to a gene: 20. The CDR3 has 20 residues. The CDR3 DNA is TGTGCCAGTAGTATGGTGGGAAGGACAGGGCCCATATATCGAAATTCACCCCTCCACTTT. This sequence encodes CASSMVGRTGPIYRNSPLHF.

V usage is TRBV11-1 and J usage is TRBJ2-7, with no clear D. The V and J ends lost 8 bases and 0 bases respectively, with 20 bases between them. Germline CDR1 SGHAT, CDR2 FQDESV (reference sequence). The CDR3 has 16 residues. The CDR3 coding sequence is TGTGCCAGCCTCCCCCTTTGGAGTCAGTACTCCTACGAGCAGTACTTC. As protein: CASLPLWSQYSYEQYF.

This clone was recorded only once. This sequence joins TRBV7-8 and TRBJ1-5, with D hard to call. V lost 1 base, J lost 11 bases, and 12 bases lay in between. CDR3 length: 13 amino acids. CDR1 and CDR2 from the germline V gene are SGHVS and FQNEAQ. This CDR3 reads CASSLESVETQHF. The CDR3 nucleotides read TGTGCCAGCAGCTTAGAGTCCGTAGAGACCCAGCATTTT.

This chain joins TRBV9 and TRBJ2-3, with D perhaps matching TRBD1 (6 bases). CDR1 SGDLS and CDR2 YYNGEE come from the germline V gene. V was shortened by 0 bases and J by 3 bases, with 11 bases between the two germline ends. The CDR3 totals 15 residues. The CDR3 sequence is CASSVDRVRTDTQYF. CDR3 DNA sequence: TGTGCCAGCAGCGTAGACAGGGTTCGGACAGATACGCAGTATTTT.

CDR3 nucleotide sequence: TGTGCCAGTAGTATAGCAGAGACCCAGTACTTC. It yields the protein CASSIAETQYF. The genes are TRBV19 and TRBJ2-5; no firm D call. The CDR3 extends over 11 amino acids. In germline, CDR1 is LNHDA, CDR2 SQIVND (reference sequence). V lost 1 base and J lost 4, with 1 base in between.

The CDR3 is CASSPGARTSDLTGELFF. In DNA form, the CDR3 reads TGCGCCAGCAGCCCAGGGGCCCGGACTAGCGACCTAACCGGGGAGCTGTTTTTT. The chain joins TRBV4-3 to TRBJ2-2; 9 bases are shared with TRBD2. The CDR3 runs to 18 residues. CDR1 and CDR2 from the germline V gene are LGHNA and YSLEER. Trimming at V came to 4 bases and at J to 5 bases, leaving 14 bases not matched to a gene.